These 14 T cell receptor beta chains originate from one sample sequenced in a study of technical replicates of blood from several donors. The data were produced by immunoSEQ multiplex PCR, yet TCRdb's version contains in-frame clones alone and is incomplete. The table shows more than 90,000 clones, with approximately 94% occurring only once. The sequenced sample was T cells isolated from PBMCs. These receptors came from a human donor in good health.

CDR3 bases: TGTGCCAGCAGCTTAGACCCGACAGGTAGCAATCAGCCCCAGCATTTT. It yields the protein CASSLDPTGSNQPQHF. The chain joins TRBV11-1 to TRBJ1-5, with a tentative D call TRBD1 (6 bases). V gave up 1 base and J gave up 0 bases, with 10 bases separating them. Germline V CDR1 and CDR2: SGHAT, FQDESV (reference sequence). The CDR3 spans 16 residues.

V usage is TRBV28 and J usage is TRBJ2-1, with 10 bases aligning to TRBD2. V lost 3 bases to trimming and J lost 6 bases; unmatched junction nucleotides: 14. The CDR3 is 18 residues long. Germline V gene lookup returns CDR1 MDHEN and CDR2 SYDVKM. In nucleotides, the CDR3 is TGTGCCAGCAGTTTCGGGGCATATAGGCTAGCGGGAGTCAATGAGCAGTTCTTC. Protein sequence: CASSFGAYRLAGVNEQFF.

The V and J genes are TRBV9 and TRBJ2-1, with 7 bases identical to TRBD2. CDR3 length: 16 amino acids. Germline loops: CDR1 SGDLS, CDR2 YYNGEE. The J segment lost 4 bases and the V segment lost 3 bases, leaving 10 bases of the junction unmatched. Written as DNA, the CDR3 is TGTGCCAGCAGCGCACCTCTAGCGGATACATACAATGAGCAGTTCTTC. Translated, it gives CASSAPLADTYNEQFF. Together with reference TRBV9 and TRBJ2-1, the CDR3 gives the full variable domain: DSGVTQTPKHLITATGQRVTLRCSPRSGDLSVYWYQQSLDQGLQFLIQYYNGEERAKGNILERFSAQQFPDLHSELNLSSLELGDSALYFCASSAPLADTYNEQFFGPGTRLTVL.

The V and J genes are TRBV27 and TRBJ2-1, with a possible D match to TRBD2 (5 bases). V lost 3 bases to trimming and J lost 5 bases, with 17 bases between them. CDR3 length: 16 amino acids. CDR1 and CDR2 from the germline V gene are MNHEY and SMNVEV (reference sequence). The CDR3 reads CASSFFSGRGDNEQFF. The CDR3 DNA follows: TGTGCCAGCAGTTTTTTCTCGGGCCGGGGTGACAATGAGCAGTTCTTC.

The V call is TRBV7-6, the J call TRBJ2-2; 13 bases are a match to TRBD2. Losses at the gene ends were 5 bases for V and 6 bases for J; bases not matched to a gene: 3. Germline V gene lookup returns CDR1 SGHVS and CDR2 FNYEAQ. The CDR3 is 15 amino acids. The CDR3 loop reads CASSRTSGGAGELFF. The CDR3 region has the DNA TGTGCCAGCAGCCGAACTAGCGGGGGGGCCGGGGAGCTGTTTTTT.

The CDR3 nucleotides read TGCGCCAGCAGCTTGAGGGGGCCTTTAGATACGCAGTATTTT. It translates to CASSLRGPLDTQYF. V is TRBV5-1 and J is TRBJ2-3; the match to TRBD1 covers 7 bases. The CDR3 totals 14 residues. V lost 1 base and J lost 5; bases outside the gene matches: 4. CDR1 and CDR2 (germline): SGHRS, YFSETQ.

The CDR3 reads CASSLLQGEQYF. In DNA, the CDR3 is TGTGCCAGCAGTTTACTACAGGGTGAGCAGTACTTC. The V call is TRBV27, the J call TRBJ2-7, with D maybe TRBD1 (6 bases). The CDR3 is 12 residues long. Germline-derived CDR1 and CDR2 are MNHEY and SMNVEV (reference sequence). V was shortened by 2 bases and J by 7 bases, with 9 bases between the two germline ends.

The CDR3 nucleotides read TGTGCCAGCAGCTTACTACCGGACTCCGACGGGGAGCTGTTTTTT. The encoded protein is CASSLLPDSDGELFF. The rearrangement uses TRBV5-4 and TRBJ2-2, with D perhaps matching TRBD2 (5 bases). Germline V gene lookup returns CDR1 SGHNT and CDR2 YYREEE (reference sequence). Trimming took 2 bases from V and 7 from J, leaving 15 bases between them. The CDR3 is 15 residues long.

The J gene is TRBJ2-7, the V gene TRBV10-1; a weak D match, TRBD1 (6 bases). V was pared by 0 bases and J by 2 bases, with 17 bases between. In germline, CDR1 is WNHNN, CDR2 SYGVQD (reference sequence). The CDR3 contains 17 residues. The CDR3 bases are TGCGCCAGCAGTGAGTCGAGCGGCAGGGGATTCACCTACGAGCAGTACTTC. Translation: CASSESSGRGFTYEQYF.

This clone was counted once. The CDR3 loop is CASSTDRGRETQYF. The CDR3 nucleotides are TGTGCCAGCAGCACTGACAGGGGTCGAGAGACCCAGTACTTC. V and J are TRBV5-8 and TRBJ2-5; 8 bases align to TRBD1. Losses at the gene ends were 4 bases for V and 4 bases for J; bases not matched to a gene: 6. Germline lookup yields CDR1 SGHTS and CDR2 YDEGEE. This CDR3 region has 14 residues.

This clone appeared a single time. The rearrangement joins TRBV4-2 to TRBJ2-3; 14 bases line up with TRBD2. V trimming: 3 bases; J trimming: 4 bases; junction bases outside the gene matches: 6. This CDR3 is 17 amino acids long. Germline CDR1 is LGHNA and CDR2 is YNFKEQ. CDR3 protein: CASSHGQTSGRADTQYF. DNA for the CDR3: TGTGCCAGCAGCCACGGGCAGACTAGCGGGAGGGCAGATACGCAGTATTTT.

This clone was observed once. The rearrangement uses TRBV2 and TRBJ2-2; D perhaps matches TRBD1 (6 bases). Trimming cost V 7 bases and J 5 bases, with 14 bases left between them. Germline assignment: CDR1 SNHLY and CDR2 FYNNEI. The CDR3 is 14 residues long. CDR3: CASNRESLTGELFF. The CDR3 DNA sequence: TGTGCCAGCAACAGGGAATCCCTTACCGGGGAGCTGTTTTTT.

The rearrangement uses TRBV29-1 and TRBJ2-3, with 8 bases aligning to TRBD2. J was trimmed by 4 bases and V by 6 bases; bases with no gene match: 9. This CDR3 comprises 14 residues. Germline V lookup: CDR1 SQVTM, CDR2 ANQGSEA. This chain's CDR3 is CSVAGGRGADTQYF. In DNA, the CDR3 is TGCAGCGTGGCCGGCGGGCGGGGGGCAGATACGCAGTATTTT.

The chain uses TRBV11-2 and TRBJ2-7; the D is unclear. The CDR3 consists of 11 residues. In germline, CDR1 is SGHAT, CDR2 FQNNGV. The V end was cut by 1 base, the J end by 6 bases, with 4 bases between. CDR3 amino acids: CASSLASEQYF. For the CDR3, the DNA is TGTGCCAGCAGCTTAGCGTCCGAGCAGTACTTC.